These 23 T cell receptor beta chains originate from one sample sequenced in a study of B cell selection in AIRE deficiency. Conventional CD4 T cells were sorted as CD4+CD127+ cells. The table came from immunoSEQ multiplex PCR; TCRdb's copy has only in-frame clones and leaves some out. The table lists about 20,000 clones, almost 97% of them singletons. Sequenced: conventional CD4+ T cells sorted from PBMCs. These receptors all come from a human donor with AIRE deficiency.

V usage is TRBV5-1 and J usage is TRBJ1-1; TRBD1 matches 8 bases. The CDR3 contains 16 residues. Germline CDR1 SGHRS, CDR2 YFSETQ. Trimming removed 4 bases from V and 1 base from J; junction bases left unmatched: 9. In nucleotides, the CDR3 is TGCGCCAGCAGCCGCTCCTACAGGGGGGCGAACACTGAAGCTTTCTTT. It codes for CASSRSYRGANTEAFF.

J is TRBJ2-5 and V is TRBV4-2; D is undetermined. Germline assignment: CDR1 LGHNA and CDR2 YNFKEQ. V was pared by 0 bases and J by 3 bases, with 11 bases between. This CDR3 contains 15 residues. The CDR3 DNA follows: TGTGCCAGCAGCCAAGAGTCTGGGGATGAAGAGACCCAGTACTTC. Translation gives CASSQESGDEETQYF.

The chain recombines TRBV6-1 with TRBJ2-3; weak D call: TRBD1 (5 bases). Trimming shortened V by 8 bases and J by 6 bases, and 12 bases separated the two germline ends. This CDR3 comprises 12 residues. Germline-derived CDR1 and CDR2 are MNHNS and SASEGT. CDR3 residues: CASSKGFDTQYF. The CDR3, as DNA: TGTGCCAGCTCTAAGGGGTTTGATACGCAGTATTTT.

This sequence joins TRBV29-1 and TRBJ2-1, with 11 bases aligning to TRBD2. From germline, CDR1 is SQVTM and CDR2 ANQGSEA. The length of the CDR3 is 14 residues. V was clipped by 7 bases and J by 6 bases; unmatched bases: 8. Here the CDR3 reads CSGLLAGAPNEQFF. In DNA form, the CDR3 reads TGCAGCGGATTACTAGCGGGAGCTCCCAATGAGCAGTTCTTC.

For the CDR3, the DNA is TGCGCCAGCAGCCCCGGGGGCAGGGTCAGCGAGACCCAGTACTTC. It codes for CASSPGGRVSETQYF. V gene TRBV5-1 combines with J gene TRBJ2-5; the D call may be TRBD1 or TRBD2 (6 bases each). Trimming left V 4 bases short and J 5 bases short, with 18 bases between. Germline V gene lookup returns CDR1 SGHRS and CDR2 YFSETQ. This CDR3 region has 15 residues.

This clone showed up just once. CDR3 sequence: CASSSGTGRNTEAFF. CDR3 DNA: TGCGCCAGCAGCTCGGGGACAGGGAGGAACACTGAAGCTTTCTTT. The V gene is TRBV4-3, the J gene TRBJ1-1; 9 bases fit TRBD1. The CDR3 has 15 residues. The germline V gene encodes CDR1 LGHNA and CDR2 YSLEER. Unmatched junction bases numbered 5, after V lost 5 bases and J lost 1 base.

The chain uses TRBV7-8 and TRBJ2-7; D gene unclear. Trimming cost V 0 bases and J 5 bases, with 5 bases left between them. Germline values: CDR1 SGHVS, CDR2 FQNEAQ. The CDR3 contains 12 residues. The CDR3 DNA sequence: TGTGCCAGCAGCTTAGCTTCCCACGAGCAGTACTTC. Encoded protein: CASSLASHEQYF. Drawing the rest from reference TRBV7-8 and TRBJ2-7, the complete variable domain is GAGVSQSPRYKVAKRGQDVALRCDPISGHVSLFWYQQALGQGPEFLTYFQNEAQLDKSGLPSDRFFAERPEGSVSTLKIQRTQQEDSAVYLCASSLASHEQYFGPGTRLTVT.

This clone appeared a few times. V usage is TRBV2 and J usage is TRBJ1-5; D gene uncertain. This CDR3 contains 12 residues. V was trimmed by 3 bases and J by 7 bases, leaving 7 bases between them. Germline V gene sequence: CDR1 SNHLY, CDR2 FYNNEI. The chain's CDR3 is CASSDTGQPQHF. In nucleotides, the CDR3 is TGTGCCAGCAGTGATACGGGACAGCCCCAGCATTTT.

This clone appeared once. The rearrangement links TRBV9 to TRBJ1-4; the D is unclear. The V end was cut by 1 base, the J end by 14 bases, with 15 bases between. The CDR3 is made up of 13 amino acids. Germline-derived CDR1 and CDR2 are SGDLS and YYNGEE. CDR3 bases: TGTGCCAGCAGCGTAATGAACATTGGACGGCTGTTTTTT. This codes for CASSVMNIGRLFF.

The chain employs TRBV15 and TRBJ2-1, with a weak D call TRBD2 (7 bases). The CDR3 loop spans 16 amino acids. Germline V gene data show CDR1 as LNHNV and CDR2 as YYDKDF (reference sequence). V shed 1 base and J shed 10 bases, with 20 bases lying between them. CDR3 sequence (DNA): TGTGCCACCAGCAGAGGCCCGCCTGGGGGGGCCGGAGAGCAGTTCTTC. The encoded protein is CATSRGPPGGAGEQFF.

This rearrangement joins TRBV6-4 to TRBJ1-1, with 8 positions matching TRBD1. The CDR3 length is 15 residues. Per germline, CDR1 MRHNA and CDR2 SNTAGT. Trimming cost V 6 bases and J 8 bases; bases outside gene matches: 14. The CDR3, as DNA: TGTGCCAGCAGAAGTGACGGCAGGGGGCCCCAAGAAGCTTTCTTT. It yields the protein CASRSDGRGPQEAFF.

The V gene is TRBV11-2, the J gene TRBJ2-1; maybe TRBD2 (5 bases). Trimming pared 2 bases from V and 7 bases from J, leaving 15 bases between. The CDR3 has 15 amino acids. In germline, CDR1 is SGHAT, CDR2 FQNNGV. CDR3 region: CASSLSSWYENEQFF. DNA for the CDR3: TGTGCCAGCAGCTTATCTAGCTGGTACGAAAATGAGCAGTTCTTC.

The chain is built from TRBV5-6 and TRBJ2-1, with 10 nucleotides matching TRBD2. The CDR3 is 16 amino acids. The V gene end was trimmed by 2 bases and the J gene end by 7 bases; junction bases not matched to a gene: 9. Germline lookup yields CDR1 SGHDT and CDR2 YYEEEE. CDR3 DNA sequence: TGTGCCAGCAGCTTTAGGGGGGCTAGCGGGAGAAATGAGCAGTTCTTC. Its translation is CASSFRGASGRNEQFF.

The J gene is TRBJ2-5, the V gene TRBV7-9, with D possibly called TRBD1 or TRBD2 (6 bases each). This CDR3 is 15 amino acids long. Per germline, CDR1 SEHNR and CDR2 FQNEAQ (reference sequence). Trimming took off 7 bases at V and 5 bases at J, with 20 bases between the two ends. The CDR3 region has the DNA TGTGCCAGCACCGTGCCAGGGGTAGGAGGGGAGACCCAGTACTTC. Its protein product is CASTVPGVGGETQYF.

This chain uses TRBV18 with TRBJ1-1; no reliable D call. V lost 6 bases, J lost 0 bases, and 17 bases lay in between. This CDR3 has 16 amino acids. The germline gives CDR1 KGHSH, CDR2 LQKENI. The CDR3 here is CASSPRQFTMNTEAFF. The CDR3 coding sequence is TGTGCCAGCTCCCCCCGGCAGTTCACCATGAACACTGAAGCTTTCTTT.

The rearrangement joins TRBV7-8 to TRBJ2-7; 7 bases are a match to TRBD2. V gave up 0 bases and J gave up 0 bases; unmatched junction bases: 14. Germline V gene lookup returns CDR1 SGHVS and CDR2 FQNEAQ. This CDR3 has 19 residues. CDR3 DNA: TGTGCCAGCAGCTTAGCGAAGGAACCGAGCGGGGTACACTCCTACGAGCAGTACTTC. Residues: CASSLAKEPSGVHSYEQYF.

This clone was recorded once. V is TRBV11-3 and J is TRBJ1-5, with 8 bases fitting TRBD1. This CDR3 contains 20 residues. Germline trimming cut 5 bases from V and 0 bases from J; bases unmatched to any gene: 18. Germline lookup yields CDR1 SGHNT and CDR2 YENEEA. In DNA, the CDR3 is TGTGCCAGCAGCCGCCCTCGCGGACAGGGAAGGTTTTATAGCAATCAGCCCCAGCATTTT. Translation: CASSRPRGQGRFYSNQPQHF.

CDR3 protein: CASTPGYRAGEKLFF. In DNA form, the CDR3 reads TGCGCCAGCACCCCGGGCTACAGGGCGGGCGAAAAACTGTTTTTT. The V call is TRBV4-3, the J call TRBJ1-4, with D maybe TRBD1 (6 bases). Trimming removed 7 bases from V and 8 bases from J, with 20 bases in between. Germline V gene sequence: CDR1 LGHNA, CDR2 YSLEER. This CDR3 spans 15 amino acids.

The chain combines TRBV19 with TRBJ2-3; 7 bases are shared with TRBD2. This CDR3 contains 15 residues. Germline CDR1 reads LNHDA; CDR2 reads SQIVND (reference sequence). J lost 0 bases, V lost 3 bases, and 3 bases had no gene match. CDR3 DNA sequence: TGTGCCAGTAGTATCCGTAGCGGGAGCACAGATACGCAGTATTTT. Amino acid sequence: CASSIRSGSTDTQYF.

This chain joins TRBV27 and TRBJ1-5; D remains unclear. Germline values: CDR1 MNHEY, CDR2 SMNVEV (reference sequence). Trimming pared 3 bases from V and 5 bases from J, leaving 11 bases between. The CDR3 is made up of 14 amino acids. The CDR3 loop reads CASSLGFGYQPQHF. The CDR3 bases are TGTGCCAGCAGTTTGGGGTTTGGGTATCAGCCCCAGCATTTT.

CDR3: CASSLITGESGEQYF. CDR3 sequence (DNA): TGTGCCAGCAGCTTAATTACAGGGGAATCGGGCGAGCAGTACTTC. The chain uses TRBV11-1 and TRBJ2-7; 7 bases map to TRBD1. Germline V gene data show CDR1 as SGHAT and CDR2 as FQDESV (reference sequence). V was clipped by 2 bases and J by 6 bases; unmatched bases: 10. The CDR3 has 15 residues.

The rearrangement links TRBV19 to TRBJ2-5; tentatively, D is TRBD2 (6 bases). V lost 4 bases and J lost 2, with 14 bases in between. The CDR3 is made up of 15 amino acids. CDR1 is LNHDA and CDR2 is SQIVND in the germline V gene (reference sequence). CDR3 DNA sequence: TGTGCCAGTAGTACTAGAGCCGGGACTCAAGAGACCCAGTACTTC. Protein product: CASSTRAGTQETQYF.

This sequence joins TRBV7-9 and TRBJ2-3, with 10 bases aligning to TRBD2. This CDR3 region has 16 residues. V lost 3 bases to trimming and J lost 5 bases; unmatched junction nucleotides: 8. CDR1 is SEHNR, CDR2 FQNEAQ, per germline (reference sequence). CDR3 nucleotide sequence: TGTGCCAGCAGCTTCGGGGCTAGCGGGAGAGGAGATACGCAGTATTTT. Its translation is CASSFGASGRGDTQYF. Supplemented by reference TRBV7-9 and TRBJ2-3, the full variable domain reads DTGVSQNPRHKITKRGQNVTFRCDPISEHNRLYWYRQTLGQGPEFLTYFQNEAQLEKSRLLSDRFSAERPKGSFSTLEIQRTEQGDSAMYLCASSFGASGRGDTQYFGPGTRLTVL.